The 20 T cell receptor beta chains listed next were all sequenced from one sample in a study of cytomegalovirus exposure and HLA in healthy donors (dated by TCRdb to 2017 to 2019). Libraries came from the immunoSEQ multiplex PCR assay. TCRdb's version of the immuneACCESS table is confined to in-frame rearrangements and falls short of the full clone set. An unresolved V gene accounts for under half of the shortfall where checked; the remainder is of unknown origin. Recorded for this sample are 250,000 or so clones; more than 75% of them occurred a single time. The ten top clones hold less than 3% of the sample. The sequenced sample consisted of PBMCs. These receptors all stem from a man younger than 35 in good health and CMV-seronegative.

The DNA of the CDR3 is TGTGCCAGCAGCCCTTGGGAGGGCTACGAGCAGTACTTC. It encodes CASSPWEGYEQYF. The rearrangement joins TRBV7-2 to TRBJ2-7, with TRBD2 matching over 7 bases. This CDR3 contains 13 residues. Trimming removed 5 bases from V and 3 bases from J; junction bases left unmatched: 4. In germline, CDR1 is SGHTA, CDR2 FQGNSA.

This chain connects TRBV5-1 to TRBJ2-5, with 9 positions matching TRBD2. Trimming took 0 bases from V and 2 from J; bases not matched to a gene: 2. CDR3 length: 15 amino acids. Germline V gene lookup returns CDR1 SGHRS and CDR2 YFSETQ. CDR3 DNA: TGCGCCAGCAGCTTGGTCGCGGGGGGGCAAGAGACCCAGTACTTC. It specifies CASSLVAGGQETQYF.

The CDR3 loop is CASSLDYGSLEQYF. CDR3 coding DNA: TGTGCCAGCAGCTTGGATTACGGGAGTCTCGAGCAGTACTTC. The rearrangement joins TRBV5-4 to TRBJ2-7; possibly TRBD2 for D (6 bases). The CDR3 has 14 amino acids. The V and J ends lost 0 bases and 6 bases respectively, with 13 bases between them. Germline V gene sequence: CDR1 SGHNT, CDR2 YYREEE (reference sequence).

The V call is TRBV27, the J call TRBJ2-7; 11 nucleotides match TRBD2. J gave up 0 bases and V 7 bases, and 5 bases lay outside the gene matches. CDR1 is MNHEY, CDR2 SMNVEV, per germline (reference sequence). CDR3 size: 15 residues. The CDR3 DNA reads TGTGCCAGCAATGCCGGGACTAGCGGCTCCTACGAGCAGTACTTC. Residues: CASNAGTSGSYEQYF.

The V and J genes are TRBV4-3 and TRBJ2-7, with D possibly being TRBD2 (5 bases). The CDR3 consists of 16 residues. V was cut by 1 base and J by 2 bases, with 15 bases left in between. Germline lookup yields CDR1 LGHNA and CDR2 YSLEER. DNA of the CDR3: TGCGCCAGCAGCCAAGTTGGTGGAGGCATCGCCTACGAGCAGTACTTC. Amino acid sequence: CASSQVGGGIAYEQYF.

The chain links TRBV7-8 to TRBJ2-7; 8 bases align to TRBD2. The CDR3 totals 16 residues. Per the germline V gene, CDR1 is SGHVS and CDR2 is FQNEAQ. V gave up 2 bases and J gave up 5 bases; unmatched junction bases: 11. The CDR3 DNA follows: TGTGCCAGCAGCTTACAGGCGGGACTAGTTTGGGACGAGCAGTACTTC. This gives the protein CASSLQAGLVWDEQYF. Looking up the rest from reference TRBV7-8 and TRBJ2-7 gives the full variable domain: GAGVSQSPRYKVAKRGQDVALRCDPISGHVSLFWYQQALGQGPEFLTYFQNEAQLDKSGLPSDRFFAERPEGSVSTLKIQRTQQEDSAVYLCASSLQAGLVWDEQYFGPGTRLTVT.

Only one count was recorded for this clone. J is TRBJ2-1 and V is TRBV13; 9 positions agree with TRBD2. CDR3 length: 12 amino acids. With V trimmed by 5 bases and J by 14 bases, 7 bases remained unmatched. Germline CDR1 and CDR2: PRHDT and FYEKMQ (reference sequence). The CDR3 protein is CASSELAGEKFF. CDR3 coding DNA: TGTGCCAGCAGCGAATTAGCGGGGGAAAAGTTCTTC.

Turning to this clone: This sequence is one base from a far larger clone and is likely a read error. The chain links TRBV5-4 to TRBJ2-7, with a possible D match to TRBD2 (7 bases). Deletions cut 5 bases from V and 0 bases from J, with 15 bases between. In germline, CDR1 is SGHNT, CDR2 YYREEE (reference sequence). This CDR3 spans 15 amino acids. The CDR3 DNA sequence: TGTGCCAGCAGTTGGGGGGGCGGGAGCTCCTACGAGCAGTACTTC. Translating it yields CASSWGGGSSYEQYF.

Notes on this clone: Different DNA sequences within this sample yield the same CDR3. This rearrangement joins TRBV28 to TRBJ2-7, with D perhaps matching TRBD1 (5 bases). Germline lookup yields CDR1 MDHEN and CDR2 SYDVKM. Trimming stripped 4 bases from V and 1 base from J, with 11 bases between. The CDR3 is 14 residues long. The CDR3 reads CASSSPGSSYEQYF. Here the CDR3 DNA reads TGTGCCAGCAGTTCGCCAGGGTCGTCCTACGAGCAGTACTTC.

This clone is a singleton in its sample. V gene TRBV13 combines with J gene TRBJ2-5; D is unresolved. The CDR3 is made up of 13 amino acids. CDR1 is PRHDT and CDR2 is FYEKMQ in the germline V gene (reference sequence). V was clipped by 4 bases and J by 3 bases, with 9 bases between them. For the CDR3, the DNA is TGTGCCAGCAGCTACGGTGTCGAAGAGACCCAGTACTTC. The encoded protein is CASSYGVEETQYF.

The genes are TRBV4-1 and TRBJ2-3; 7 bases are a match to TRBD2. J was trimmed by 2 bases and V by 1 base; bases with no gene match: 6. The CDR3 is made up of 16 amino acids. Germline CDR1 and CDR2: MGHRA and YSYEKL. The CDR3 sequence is CASSQGERGSTDTQYF. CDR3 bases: TGCGCCAGCAGCCAAGGAGAGCGGGGTTCCACAGATACGCAGTATTTT.

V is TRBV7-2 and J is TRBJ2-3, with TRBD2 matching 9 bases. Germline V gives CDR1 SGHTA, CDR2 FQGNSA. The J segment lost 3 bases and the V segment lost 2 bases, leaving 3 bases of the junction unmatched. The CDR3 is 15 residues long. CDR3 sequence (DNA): TGTGCCAGCAGCTTAAGGCGGGGGGGGACAGATACGCAGTATTTT. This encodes CASSLRRGGTDTQYF. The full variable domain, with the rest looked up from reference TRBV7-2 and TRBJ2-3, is GAGVSQSPSNKVTEKGKDVELRCDPISGHTALYWYRQSLGQGLEFLIYFQGNSAPDKSGLPSDRFSAERTGGSVSTLTIQRTQQEDSAVYLCASSLRRGGTDTQYFGPGTRLTVL.

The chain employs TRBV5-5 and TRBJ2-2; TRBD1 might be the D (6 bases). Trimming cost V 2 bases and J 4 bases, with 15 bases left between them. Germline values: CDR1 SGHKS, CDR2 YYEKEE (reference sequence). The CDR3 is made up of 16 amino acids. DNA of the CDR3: TGTGCCAGCAGCTTTAACCCAGGGGTGAGCACCGGGGAGCTGTTTTTT. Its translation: CASSFNPGVSTGELFF. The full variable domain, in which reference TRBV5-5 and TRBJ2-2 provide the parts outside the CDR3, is DAGVTQSPTHLIKTRGQQVTLRCSPISGHKSVSWYQQVLGQGPQFIFQYYEKEERGRGNFPDRFSARQFPNYSSELNVNALLLGDSALYLCASSFNPGVSTGELFFGEGSRLTVL.

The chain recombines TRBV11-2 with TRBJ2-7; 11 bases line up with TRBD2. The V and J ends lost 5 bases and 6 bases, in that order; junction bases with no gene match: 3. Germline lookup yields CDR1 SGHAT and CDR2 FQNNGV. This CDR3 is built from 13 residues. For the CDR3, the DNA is TGTGCCAGCAGCGTGACTAGCGGGATCGAGCAGTACTTC. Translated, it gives CASSVTSGIEQYF.

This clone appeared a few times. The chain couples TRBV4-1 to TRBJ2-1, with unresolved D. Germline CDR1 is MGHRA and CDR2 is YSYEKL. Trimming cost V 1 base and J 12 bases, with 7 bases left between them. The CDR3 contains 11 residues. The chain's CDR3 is CASSQGLVQFF. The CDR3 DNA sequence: TGCGCCAGCAGCCAAGGACTCGTGCAGTTCTTC.

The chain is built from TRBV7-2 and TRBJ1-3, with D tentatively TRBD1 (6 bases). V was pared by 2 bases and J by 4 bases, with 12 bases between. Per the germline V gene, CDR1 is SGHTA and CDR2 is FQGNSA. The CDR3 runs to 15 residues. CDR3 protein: CASSLFTGSGNTIYF. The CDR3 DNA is TGTGCCAGCAGCTTATTTACAGGGTCCGGAAACACCATATATTTT.

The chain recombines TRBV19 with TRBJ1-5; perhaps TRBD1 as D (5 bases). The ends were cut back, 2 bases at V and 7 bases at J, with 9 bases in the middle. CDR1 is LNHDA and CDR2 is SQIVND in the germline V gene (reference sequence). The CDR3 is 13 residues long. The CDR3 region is CASSILEGQPQHF. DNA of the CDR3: TGTGCCAGTAGTATACTGGAGGGGCAGCCCCAGCATTTT.

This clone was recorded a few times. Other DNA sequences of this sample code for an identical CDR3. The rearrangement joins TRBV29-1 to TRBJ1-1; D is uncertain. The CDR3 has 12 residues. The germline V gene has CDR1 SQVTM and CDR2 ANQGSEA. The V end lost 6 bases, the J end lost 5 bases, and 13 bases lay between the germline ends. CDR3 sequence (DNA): TGCAGCGTAAGGACGGGAGGGACTGAAGCTTTCTTT. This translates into CSVRTGGTEAFF.

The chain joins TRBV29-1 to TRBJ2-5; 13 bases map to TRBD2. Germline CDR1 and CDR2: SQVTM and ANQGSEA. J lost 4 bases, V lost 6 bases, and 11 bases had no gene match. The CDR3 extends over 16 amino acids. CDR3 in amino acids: CSVLTSGGAWGETQYF. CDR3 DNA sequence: TGCAGCGTCCTCACTAGCGGGGGGGCCTGGGGAGAGACCCAGTACTTC.

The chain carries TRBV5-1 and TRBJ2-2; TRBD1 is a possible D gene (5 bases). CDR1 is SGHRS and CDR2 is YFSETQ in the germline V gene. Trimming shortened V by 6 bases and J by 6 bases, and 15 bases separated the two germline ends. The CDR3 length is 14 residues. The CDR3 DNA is TGCGCCAGCAACAACCCCGACAGCTCCGGGGAGCTGTTTTTT. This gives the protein CASNNPDSSGELFF.